This T cell receptor beta chain was documented in a study of CD8 T cells in Susac syndrome. This CDR3 comprises 15 residues. The V end lost 2 bases, the J end lost 0 bases, and 11 bases lay between the germline ends. Germline loops: CDR1 MNHNY, CDR2 SVGAGI (reference sequence). Random hexamers served to reverse transcribe about 0.5 to 1 ug RNA. TCRdb re-derived calls from the immunoSEQ multiplex PCR reads in MiXCR, one entry per CDR3 protein. The sample holds 350,000 to 550,000 distinct CDR3 sequences, approximately 89% seen once. What was sequenced was CD8+ T cells from PBMCs. The V call is TRBV6-6, the J call TRBJ2-7; no firm D call. The sequence came from a human donor with multiple sclerosis. Here the CDR3 reads CASSYRPNLSYEQYF. In nucleotides, the CDR3 is TGTGCCAGCAGTTACCGCCCAAATCTCTCCTACGAGCAGTACTTC.